The 12 T cell receptor beta chains below all came from one sample that was sequenced in a study of blood T cell repertoires in COVID-19. Some clones are missing from TCRdb's copy, which holds only in-frame ones; the method was immunoSEQ multiplex PCR. The sample includes over 85,000 clones, 70% to 85% seen only once; the top ten take approximately 3%. The sequenced sample was peripheral blood. The receptors stem from a woman of 80 years or more with COVID-19, enrolled during active disease.

V usage is TRBV19 and J usage is TRBJ2-1; 7 bases line up with TRBD2. The CDR3 contains 15 residues. Per germline, CDR1 LNHDA and CDR2 SQIVND (reference sequence). Trimming cost V 5 bases and J 4 bases; bases outside gene matches: 8. The CDR3 DNA sequence: TGTGCCAGTAGTCAAACCGGGACTACATACAATGAGCAGTTCTTC. It yields the protein CASSQTGTTYNEQFF.

The rearrangement joins TRBV5-1 to TRBJ2-5; D might be TRBD1 (6 bases). Germline V gene sequence: CDR1 SGHRS, CDR2 YFSETQ. This CDR3 is 16 amino acids long. V was trimmed by 2 bases and J by 2 bases, leaving 16 bases between them. CDR3 residues: CASSFYPQGRQETQYF. The CDR3 region has the DNA TGCGCCAGCAGCTTTTATCCCCAGGGGCGGCAAGAGACCCAGTACTTC.

The V call is TRBV29-1, the J call TRBJ2-7; weak D call: TRBD2 (6 bases). CDR3 size: 11 residues. The germline V and J ends were trimmed by 8 bases and 4 bases, with 12 bases remaining between them. Germline CDR1 and CDR2: SQVTM and ANQGSEA. The CDR3 region is CSRRRVYEQYF. The CDR3 coding sequence is TGCAGCCGACGGAGGGTATACGAGCAGTACTTC.

The chain joins TRBV10-3 to TRBJ1-3; unclear D gene. CDR1 is ENHRY, CDR2 SYGVKD, per germline. The CDR3 has 15 amino acids. The V and J ends lost 10 bases and 0 bases respectively, with 16 bases between them. The CDR3 loop reads CATERFLSSGNTIYF. The CDR3 nucleotides are TGTGCCACGGAGCGCTTCCTGAGCTCTGGAAACACCATATATTTT.

This clone was detected only once. This chain links TRBV29-1 with TRBJ2-7, with TRBD2 matching 10 bases. Trimming took 6 bases from V and 4 from J; bases not matched to a gene: 9. The CDR3 extends over 14 amino acids. Germline V CDR1 and CDR2: SQVTM, ANQGSEA. CDR3 coding DNA: TGCAGCGTCGCCGCCAGCGGGAGGGTATACGAGCAGTACTTC. This gives the protein CSVAASGRVYEQYF.

This clone was picked up a small number of times. The genes are TRBV2 and TRBJ2-1; maybe TRBD2 (6 bases). Germline values: CDR1 SNHLY, CDR2 FYNNEI. Between the trimmed V and J ends, which lost 0 bases and 9 bases, there was a span of 12 bases. This CDR3 comprises 14 residues. CDR3 bases: TGTGCCAGCAGTGAAGCGCTTAGGCGGGGTGAGCAGTTCTTC. It yields the protein CASSEALRRGEQFF.

The chain has TRBV7-2 and TRBJ1-5; D may be TRBD1 (5 bases). Deletions cut 2 bases from V and 7 bases from J, with 9 bases between. This CDR3 has 13 residues. Germline V gene lookup returns CDR1 SGHTA and CDR2 FQGNSA. CDR3 loop: CASSLTREQPQHF. CDR3 nucleotides: TGTGCCAGCAGCTTAACCAGGGAACAGCCCCAGCATTTT.

In nucleotides, the CDR3 is TGTGCCAGCAGCCCTAGACTAGCGGGGGTAAATGAGCAGTTCTTC. It specifies CASSPRLAGVNEQFF. The chain joins TRBV3-1 (or the pseudogene TRBV3-2) to TRBJ2-1, with 12 bases identical to TRBD2. V lost 4 bases and J lost 7; bases outside the gene matches: 5. The length of the CDR3 is 15 residues. Germline values: CDR1 LGHDT, CDR2 YNNKEL (reference sequence).

The J gene is TRBJ1-2, the V gene TRBV5-6; no firm D call. The CDR3 spans 14 residues. Germline lookup yields CDR1 SGHDT and CDR2 YYEEEE. V was clipped by 0 bases and J by 6 bases, with 12 bases between them. The CDR3 coding sequence is TGTGCCAGCAGCTTGGAGCAGCGAGCTCATGGCTACACCTTC. Its protein product is CASSLEQRAHGYTF.

The J gene is TRBJ2-4, the V gene TRBV5-4, with a weak D call TRBD2 (5 bases). The germline V and J ends were trimmed by 0 bases and 0 bases, with 7 bases remaining between them. This CDR3 is 15 amino acids long. Germline CDR1 SGHNT, CDR2 YYREEE (reference sequence). The CDR3 DNA reads as TGTGCCAGCAGCTTGGCCGGGATAGCCAAAAACATTCAGTACTTC. This translates into CASSLAGIAKNIQYF.

The V gene is TRBV19, the J gene TRBJ2-6; D is unresolved. CDR3 length: 14 amino acids. In germline, CDR1 is LNHDA, CDR2 SQIVND (reference sequence). Trimming took 3 bases from V and 3 from J, leaving 6 bases between them. The CDR3 DNA sequence: TGTGCCAGTAGTATTATATTTGGGGCCAACGTCCTGACTTTC. This gives the protein CASSIIFGANVLTF.

The J gene is TRBJ1-4, the V gene TRBV7-2; TRBD1 might be the D (6 bases). The CDR3 has 13 residues. CDR1 and CDR2 (germline): SGHTA, FQGNSA. V lost 2 bases to trimming and J lost 8 bases, with 9 bases between them. The CDR3 is CASSLRGGEKLFF. The DNA of the CDR3 is TGTGCCAGCAGCTTAAGGGGGGGGGAAAAACTGTTTTTT. Supplemented by reference TRBV7-2 and TRBJ1-4, the full variable domain reads GAGVSQSPSNKVTEKGKDVELRCDPISGHTALYWYRQSLGQGLEFLIYFQGNSAPDKSGLPSDRFSAERTGGSVSTLTIQRTQQEDSAVYLCASSLRGGEKLFFGSGTQLSVL.